The source of this T cell receptor (beta chain) is a study of early T cells in non-severe SARS-CoV-2 infection. Each single cDNA molecule received a unique molecular identifier. MiXCR was run by TCRdb on the 5' RACE reads, yielding one entry per CDR3 protein. The table has some 50,000 distinct CDR3 sequences, less than 9.5% seen once; the top ten hold 4.2%. V was trimmed by 1 base and J by 1 base, leaving 5 bases between them. The CDR3 runs 14 residues. Per germline, CDR1 SGHVS and CDR2 FNYEAQ. This clonotype was recorded at least ten times. This sequence was found in an adult who was a healthcare worker with PCR-confirmed SARS-CoV-2 infection or an uninfected control (not recorded which). What was sequenced was whole blood. J is TRBJ1-3 and V is TRBV7-6; unclear D gene. The CDR3 coding sequence is TGTGCCAGCAGCTTAGGGGGTTCTGGAAACACCATATATTTT. Translated, it gives CASSLGGSGNTIYF.